These T cell receptor beta chains were read from a single sample in a study of T cells in Graves' hyperthyroidism and ophthalmopathy. TCRdb fed the multiplex PCR reads into MiXCR, producing one record per CDR3 protein. Altogether about 590,000 distinct CDR3 sequences are present, about a sixth being singletons, with the ten largest covering 7.3%. Specimen: blood. These receptors were taken from a woman aged 30 to 39 with Graves' hyperthyroidism. The CDR3 runs from the conserved cysteine through the conserved F or W. Fields, in order: CDR3 length, V gene, J gene, CDR3 protein.

16	TRBV19	TRBJ2-3	CASSPLGQGSTDTQYF
15	TRBV4-3	TRBJ1-1	CASSQREAGITEAFF
13	TRBV30	TRBJ1-5	CAWSRDTNQPQHF
14	TRBV12-3/TRBV12-4	TRBJ1-5	CASSLGQNYQPQHF
16	TRBV3-1	TRBJ2-5	CASSLGLAGAGETQYF
21	TRBV7-2	TRBJ2-2	CASSLRQSVTIPKLSVGELFF
15	TRBV5-4	TRBJ1-1	CASSLAPAGVWEAFF
17	TRBV12-3/TRBV12-4	TRBJ2-3	CASSLGSGRPYTDTQYF
14	TRBV7-9	TRBJ1-4	CASSPSGFGGKLFF
13	TRBV20-1	TRBJ1-2	CSATPGPVYGYTF
17	TRBV7-6	TRBJ2-6	CASSLPERGSGANVLTF
14	TRBV24-1	TRBJ2-7	CATGSGTAEGEQYF
14	TRBV27	TRBJ1-2	CASSFGRGLGGYTF
14	TRBV18	TRBJ2-5	CASPRGLAPETQYF
15	TRBV27	TRBJ2-7	CASSLELARTYEQYF